This entry lists 29 T cell receptor beta chains sequenced from one sample in a study of response to subunit inactivated influenza vaccine. TCRdb processed the RT-PCR reads anew with MiXCR; each CDR3 protein has one entry. The sample contains 150,000 to 200,000 distinct CDR3 sequences, approximately 12% of which appear only once. The sample was also linked to a second study, of T cells expressing NK-cell markers. Per that paper: 5'RACE template switching built TCR beta cDNA with unique molecular identifiers.

The sample here was CD8+ T cells sorted from PBMCs, taken roughly 13 days after vaccination. Receptors were obtained from a man aged 50-60 years who received an inactivated influenza vaccine.

This sequence joins TRBV6-2 or TRBV6-3 and TRBJ2-1; D is possibly TRBD2 (6 bases). The germline V and J ends were trimmed by 4 bases and 0 bases, with 13 bases remaining between them. The germline gives CDR1 MNHEY, CDR2 SVGEGT. This CDR3 comprises 16 residues. The CDR3 reads CASSSSRGSSYNEQFF. CDR3 in DNA: TGTGCCAGCAGTTCATCCCGGGGGAGCTCCTACAATGAGCAGTTCTTC.

This clonotype was found many times. The gene calls are TRBV9 and TRBJ2-1; possible D gene TRBD2, 5 bases. The germline V gene has CDR1 SGDLS and CDR2 YYNGEE. The CDR3 has 15 amino acids. V was clipped by 0 bases and J by 10 bases, with 17 bases between them. The CDR3 here is CASSVGGSSYPEQFF. CDR3 nucleotide sequence: TGTGCCAGCAGCGTAGGTGGGAGCTCCTATCCCGAGCAGTTCTTC.

To note about this clonotype: A clone one base away is much larger, so this may be a read error. This rearrangement joins TRBV29-1 to TRBJ2-7, with 11 nucleotides matching TRBD1. This CDR3 is built from 15 residues. CDR1 is SQVTM and CDR2 is ANQGSEA in the germline V gene. This CDR3 is CSVEAADRGLYDQYF. DNA for the CDR3: TGCAGCGTTGAAGCGGCGGACAGGGGGCTTTACGATCAGTACTTC.

The V and J genes are TRBV10-3 and TRBJ1-2; no clear D. CDR1 and CDR2 from the germline V gene are ENHRY and SYGVKD. Trimming took 2 bases from V and 4 from J, leaving 2 bases between them. This CDR3 is 11 amino acids long. CDR3 loop: CAISEAYGYTF. The CDR3 region has the DNA TGTGCCATCAGTGAGGCCTATGGCTACACCTTC.

This clonotype showed up just a few times. V gene TRBV28 combines with J gene TRBJ2-1; D might be TRBD2 (5 bases). CDR3 length: 13 residues. V lost 0 bases and J lost 9, with 9 bases in between. CDR1 is MDHEN and CDR2 is SYDVKM in the germline V gene. CDR3 DNA: TGTGCCAGCAGTTTATGGCCTAGCACTGAGCAGTTCTTC. This translates into CASSLWPSTEQFF.

This clonotype appeared a few times. The chain employs TRBV10-2 and TRBJ2-5, with TRBD1 identical over 8 bases. V lost 4 bases and J lost 1; bases outside the gene matches: 5. The V gene's germline CDR1 is WSHSY and CDR2 SAAADI. This CDR3 is 15 amino acids long. The CDR3 region is CASSASQGGQETQYF. CDR3 coding DNA: TGCGCCAGCAGTGCCTCACAGGGGGGCCAAGAGACCCAGTACTTC.

This clonotype was detected ten times or more. The V and J genes are TRBV12-3 or TRBV12-4 and TRBJ2-7; 9 bases match TRBD1. The V and J ends lost 4 bases and 4 bases, in that order; junction bases with no gene match: 5. The CDR3 has 14 residues. For the CDR3, the DNA is TGTGCCAGCAGTTCTCAGGGACAGGGTTACGAGCAGTACTTC. This sequence encodes CASSSQGQGYEQYF.

The rearrangement uses TRBV4-3 and TRBJ2-6; D gene ambiguous. The V end lost 3 bases, the J end lost 4 bases, and 7 bases lay between the germline ends. CDR1 is LGHNA and CDR2 is YSLEER in the germline V gene. This CDR3 is built from 14 residues. The CDR3, as DNA: TGCGCCAGCAGCCAGTCCATGGGGGCCAACGTCCTGACTTTC. Residues: CASSQSMGANVLTF.

This clonotype was counted many times. The V gene is TRBV9, the J gene TRBJ2-1, with D unresolved. The length of the CDR3 is 13 residues. V lost 3 bases to trimming and J lost 7 bases, with 11 bases between them. Germline values: CDR1 SGDLS, CDR2 YYNGEE. The CDR3 DNA reads as TGTGCCAGCAGCGCAGTAAATAGGAATGAGCAGTTCTTC. Its protein is CASSAVNRNEQFF.

This clonotype was recorded many times. The chain couples TRBV5-1 to TRBJ2-1; D gene ambiguous. This CDR3 has 14 amino acids. The V end lost 0 bases, the J end lost 7 bases, and 11 bases lay between the germline ends. Germline V CDR1 and CDR2: SGHRS, YFSETQ. For the CDR3, the DNA is TGCGCCAGCAGCTTGGATAAACTGGGGAATGAGCAGTTCTTC. Its protein product is CASSLDKLGNEQFF.

This clonotype has ten or more counts. The genes are TRBV11-2 and TRBJ1-4; no clear D gene. This CDR3 contains 13 residues. The germline gives CDR1 SGHAT, CDR2 FQNNGV. V lost 1 base, J lost 5 bases, and 5 bases lay in between. CDR3 amino acids: CASSLGRNEKLFF. The CDR3 DNA reads as TGTGCCAGCAGCTTAGGGCGGAATGAAAAACTGTTTTTT.

The rearrangement links TRBV7-2 to TRBJ2-7, with D tentatively TRBD2 (5 bases). The CDR3 runs to 13 residues. V dropped 2 bases and J dropped 6 bases, with 11 bases sitting between them. CDR1 is SGHTA and CDR2 is FQGNSA in the germline V gene. DNA for the CDR3: TGTGCCAGCAGCTTAAGTCCCGCGGGCGAGCAGTACTTC. This codes for CASSLSPAGEQYF. Full variable domain (missing parts from reference TRBV7-2 and TRBJ2-7): GAGVSQSPSNKVTEKGKDVELRCDPISGHTALYWYRQSLGQGLEFLIYFQGNSAPDKSGLPSDRFSAERTGGSVSTLTIQRTQQEDSAVYLCASSLSPAGEQYFGPGTRLTVT.

J is TRBJ2-1 and V is TRBV20-1; the match to TRBD2 covers 10 bases. The CDR3 loop spans 16 amino acids. Germline assignment: CDR1 DFQATT and CDR2 SNEGSKA (reference sequence). The V and J ends lost 0 bases and 7 bases, in that order; junction bases with no gene match: 9. The CDR3 sequence is CSARESWTSGWNEQFF. The CDR3 region has the DNA TGCAGTGCTAGAGAAAGTTGGACTAGCGGATGGAATGAGCAGTTCTTC.

This clonotype was observed many times. This sequence joins TRBV5-4 and TRBJ1-6; weak D call: TRBD1 (6 bases). CDR3 size: 12 residues. Trimming removed 10 bases at V and 6 bases at J, with 11 bases between. Germline CDR1 and CDR2: SGHNT and YYREEE (reference sequence). The CDR3: CADGGSNSPLHF. The CDR3 region has the DNA TGTGCCGATGGGGGCAGTAATTCACCCCTCCACTTT.

The sample holds a few counts of this clonotype. The genes are TRBV6-2 or TRBV6-3 and TRBJ2-6; the D is unclear. This CDR3 is built from 19 residues. Germline V lookup: CDR1 MNHEY, CDR2 SVGEGT. V was cut by 2 bases and J by 0 bases, with 17 bases left in between. This CDR3 reads CASSYGHDLSLSGANVLTF. CDR3 bases: TGTGCCAGCAGTTACGGGCATGACCTTTCCCTCTCTGGGGCCAACGTCCTGACTTTC.

The chain uses TRBV12-3 or TRBV12-4 and TRBJ1-4; D is uncertain. Trimming cost V 6 bases and J 8 bases, with 22 bases left between them. The CDR3 has 16 residues. The chain's CDR3 is CASRSREGRAREKLFF. CDR3 nucleotide sequence: TGTGCCAGCAGATCTCGAGAAGGAAGGGCTCGGGAAAAACTGTTTTTT.

The CDR3 spells CASSDLLNTEAFF. CDR3 nucleotides: TGTGCCAGCAGCGACCTTTTGAACACTGAAGCTTTCTTT. The chain employs TRBV9 and TRBJ1-1; D call uncertain. The germline V and J ends were trimmed by 3 bases and 0 bases, with 6 bases remaining between them. CDR3 length: 13 residues. Germline V lookup: CDR1 SGDLS, CDR2 YYNGEE.

This clonotype occurred a few times. The V and J genes are TRBV5-6 and TRBJ1-5; D is undetermined. V lost 4 bases to trimming and J lost 4 bases, with 9 bases between them. CDR1 SGHDT and CDR2 YYEEEE come from the germline V gene. CDR3 length: 13 residues. The CDR3 reads CASSLGINQPQHF. The CDR3, as DNA: TGTGCCAGCAGCCTGGGGATTAATCAGCCCCAGCATTTT.

This clonotype was seen only a few times. The gene calls are TRBV21-1 and TRBJ1-3. TRBV21-1 is labeled a pseudogene. CDR3 length: 15 residues. The CDR3 region is CASSKEGFSGNTIYF. CDR3 DNA sequence: TGTGCCAGCAGCAAAGAAGGCTTCTCTGGAAACACCATATATTTT.

A word on this clonotype: A much larger clone lies a single base off, so this may be a read error. The CDR3 carries no conserved terminal phenylalanine or tryptophan, so it likely arises from a read error. The chain is built from TRBV4-1 and TRBJ2-2, with D perhaps matching TRBD1 or TRBD2 (5 bases each). The V gene lost 4 bases and the J gene lost 6 bases, with 18 bases spanning the gap. Germline CDR1 is MGHRA and CDR2 is YSYEKL. The CDR3 loop spans 16 amino acids. For the CDR3, the DNA is TGCGCCAGCAGCCGTTGGCAGGAGAGGGGAGCCGGGGAGCTGTTTTCT. Translated, it gives CASSRWQERGAGELFS.

This clonotype was observed many times. The chain joins TRBV14 to TRBJ2-3, with 8 positions matching TRBD2. Per the germline V gene, CDR1 is SGHDN and CDR2 is FVKESK. The V and J ends lost 0 bases and 4 bases, in that order; junction bases with no gene match: 9. This CDR3 comprises 17 residues. The CDR3: CASSQDWVSGNADTQYF. The DNA for the CDR3 is TGTGCCAGCAGCCAAGATTGGGTTAGCGGGAATGCAGATACGCAGTATTTT.

CDR3 bases: TGTGCCAGCAGTTACCTCGCTAGCGGGACCTACAATGAGCAGTTCTTC. This encodes CASSYLASGTYNEQFF. The chain employs TRBV6-2 or TRBV6-3 and TRBJ2-1, with TRBD2 matching over 9 bases. The V and J ends lost 2 bases and 2 bases, in that order; junction bases with no gene match: 4. CDR1 is MNHEY, CDR2 SVGEGT, per germline. The CDR3 totals 16 residues.

For the CDR3, the DNA is TGTGCCAGCAGTTCGGGGACGGCCTCCTACAATGAGCAGTTCTTC. It specifies CASSSGTASYNEQFF. The chain carries TRBV27 and TRBJ2-1; D assignment may be TRBD1 or TRBD2 (5 bases each). The CDR3 extends over 15 amino acids. Germline CDR1 MNHEY, CDR2 SMNVEV (reference sequence). The V gene lost 4 bases and the J gene lost 0 bases, with 10 bases spanning the gap.

Many counts were recorded for this clonotype. This chain uses TRBV6-1 with TRBJ2-3; 9 nucleotides match TRBD2. Trimming cost V 4 bases and J 4 bases; bases outside gene matches: 6. The CDR3 has 15 residues. CDR1 and CDR2 (germline): MNHNS, SASEGT. For the CDR3, the DNA is TGTGCCAGCAGTGCCGCTGCGGGGGGGCCAGATACGCAGTATTTT. Translation gives CASSAAAGGPDTQYF.

This clonotype appeared a few times. The J gene is TRBJ1-2, the V gene TRBV5-1, with a tentative D call TRBD1 (6 bases). The V gene's germline CDR1 is SGHRS and CDR2 YFSETQ. The ends were cut back, 7 bases at V and 3 bases at J, with 16 bases in the middle. This CDR3 is 14 amino acids long. CDR3 coding DNA: TGCGCCAGCGGTGCAGAAGACAGGTACTATGGCTACACCTTC. It codes for CASGAEDRYYGYTF.

The chain combines TRBV12-3 or TRBV12-4 with TRBJ1-5; maybe TRBD1 (5 bases). The CDR3 consists of 14 residues. The V end was cut by 3 bases, the J end by 9 bases, with 15 bases between. For the CDR3, the DNA is TGTGCCAGCAGTTTGGGCAGGGCCTTTTTGCCCCAGCATTTT. Translating gives CASSLGRAFLPQHF.

This clonotype was seen a few times. J is TRBJ2-7 and V is TRBV11-2; D gene unclear. Per the germline V gene, CDR1 is SGHAT and CDR2 is FQNNGV. Trimming took 0 bases from V and 4 from J, leaving 4 bases between them. The CDR3 consists of 12 residues. Here the CDR3 reads CASSLEEYEQYF. The DNA of the CDR3 is TGTGCCAGCAGCTTAGAAGAATACGAGCAGTACTTC. The entire variable domain, with the rest obtained from reference TRBV11-2 and TRBJ2-7, is as follows: EAGVAQSPRYKIIEKRQSVAFWCNPISGHATLYWYQQILGQGPKLLIQFQNNGVVDDSQLPKDRFSAERLKGVDSTLKIQPAKLEDSAVYLCASSLEEYEQYFGPGTRLTVT.

This clonotype has at least ten counts. CDR3 sequence (DNA): TGTGCCAGCAGCTTAGAGGCAGGGACCAGGGGTGAAGCTTTCTTT. It codes for CASSLEAGTRGEAFF. The rearrangement uses TRBV7-8 and TRBJ1-1; the D gene is possibly TRBD1 (6 bases). Germline V gene sequence: CDR1 SGHVS, CDR2 FQNEAQ. The CDR3 length is 15 residues. Trimming left V 1 base short and J 7 bases short, with 16 bases between.

This clonotype was picked up a small number of times. V gene TRBV5-6 combines with J gene TRBJ2-1; maybe TRBD2 (5 bases). The CDR3 loop spans 15 amino acids. V was pared by 0 bases and J by 8 bases, with 15 bases between. Per the germline V gene, CDR1 is SGHDT and CDR2 is YYEEEE. The CDR3 protein is CASSLAYWEMDEQFF. DNA of the CDR3: TGTGCCAGCAGCTTGGCCTATTGGGAGATGGATGAGCAGTTCTTC.